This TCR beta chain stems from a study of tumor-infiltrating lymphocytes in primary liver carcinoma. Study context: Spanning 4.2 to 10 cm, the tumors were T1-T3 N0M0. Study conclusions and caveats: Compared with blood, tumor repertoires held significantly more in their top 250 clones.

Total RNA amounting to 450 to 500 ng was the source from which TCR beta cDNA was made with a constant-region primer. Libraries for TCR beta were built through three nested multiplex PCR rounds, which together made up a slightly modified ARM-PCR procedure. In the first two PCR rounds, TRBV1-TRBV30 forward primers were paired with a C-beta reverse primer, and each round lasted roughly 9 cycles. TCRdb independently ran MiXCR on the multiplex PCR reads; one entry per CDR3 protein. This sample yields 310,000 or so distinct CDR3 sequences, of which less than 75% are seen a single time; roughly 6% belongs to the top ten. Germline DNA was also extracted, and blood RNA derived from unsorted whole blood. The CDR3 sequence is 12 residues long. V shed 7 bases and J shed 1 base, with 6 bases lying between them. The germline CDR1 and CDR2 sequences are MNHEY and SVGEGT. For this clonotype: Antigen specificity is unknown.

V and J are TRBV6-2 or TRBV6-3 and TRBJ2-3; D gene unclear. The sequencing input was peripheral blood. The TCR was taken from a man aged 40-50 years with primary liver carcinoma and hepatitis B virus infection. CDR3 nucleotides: TGTGCCAGCACCTCACGCACAGATACGCAGTATTTT. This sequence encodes CASTSRTDTQYF.